The 14 T cell receptor beta chains below come from one sample, sequenced in a study of blood T cell repertoires in COVID-19. Here immunoSEQ multiplex PCR was the method, and the copy in TCRdb shows in-frame clones only, minus some. The sample yields 35,000 to 40,000 clones, 85% to 90% seen once. Specimen: peripheral blood. The receptors derive from a man aged 55 to 70 with active or convalescent COVID-19.

This chain uses TRBV6-2 or TRBV6-3 with TRBJ1-5, with D perhaps matching TRBD1 (6 bases). The CDR3 totals 13 residues. Germline V gives CDR1 MNHEY, CDR2 SVGEGT. Trimming left V 4 bases short and J 6 bases short, with 10 bases between. The CDR3 sequence: CASSSGDSQPQHF. The CDR3, as DNA: TGTGCCAGCAGTTCAGGGGATTCTCAGCCCCAGCATTTT.

This sequence joins TRBV11-2 and TRBJ2-5; TRBD2 matches at 12 bases. From germline, CDR1 is SGHAT and CDR2 FQNNGV. V lost 6 bases to trimming and J lost 0 bases; unmatched junction nucleotides: 5. The CDR3 runs 16 residues. The CDR3 DNA reads TGTGCCAGCAGTCGGACTAGCGGGGTGTACCAAGAGACCCAGTACTTC. Its translation is CASSRTSGVYQETQYF.

This clone was found a few times. This chain uses TRBV29-1 with TRBJ2-7; TRBD1 might be the D (5 bases). Deletions cut 4 bases from V and 3 bases from J, with 10 bases between. CDR3 length equals 12 residues. Germline CDR1 is SQVTM and CDR2 is ANQGSEA. DNA of the CDR3: TGCAGCGTTGGTGACAGCTTCTACGAGCAGTACTTC. Translated, it gives CSVGDSFYEQYF.

The chain combines TRBV14 with TRBJ2-7, with TRBD2 matching over 12 bases. This CDR3 has 20 residues. V gave up 0 bases and J gave up 0 bases; unmatched junction bases: 12. Germline V gives CDR1 SGHDN, CDR2 FVKESK. The CDR3 region is CASSQDLYPGGLAGSYEQYF. The CDR3 nucleotides read TGTGCCAGCAGCCAAGATCTGTATCCAGGGGGACTAGCGGGCTCCTACGAGCAGTACTTC.

This CDR3 reads CASSLGQGSQPQHF. CDR3 in DNA: TGTGCCAGCAGCCTGGGACAGGGAAGCCAGCCCCAGCATTTT. The chain links TRBV5-8 to TRBJ1-5; 9 bases line up with TRBD1. This CDR3 has 14 amino acids. CDR1 and CDR2 from the germline V gene are SGHTS and YDEGEE. Germline trimming cut 4 bases from V and 7 bases from J; bases unmatched to any gene: 6.

V usage is TRBV11-3 and J usage is TRBJ1-3; the match to TRBD1 covers 11 bases. V shed 4 bases, J shed 8 bases, and the junction held 7 bases outside the gene matches. Germline CDR1 is SGHNT and CDR2 is YENEEA. The CDR3 is 15 residues long. Here the CDR3 reads CASSSGQGAKDTIYF. Here the CDR3 DNA reads TGTGCCAGCAGCTCCGGACAGGGGGCAAAAGACACCATATATTTT.

This clone is classed as medium-sized. The rearrangement uses TRBV28 and TRBJ2-4; tentative D call: TRBD1 (5 bases). The V gene lost 4 bases and the J gene lost 0 bases, with 16 bases spanning the gap. Germline CDR1 and CDR2: MDHEN and SYDVKM. CDR3 length: 17 residues. The CDR3 loop is CASSSDDSTLAKNIQYF. Here the CDR3 DNA reads TGTGCCAGCAGTTCAGATGACAGTACCCTAGCCAAAAACATTCAGTACTTC. The full variable domain, completed using reference TRBV28 and TRBJ2-4, is DVKVTQSSRYLVKRTGEKVFLECVQDMDHENMFWYRQDPGLGLRLIYFSYDVKMKEKGDIPEGYSVSREKKERFSLILESASTNQTSMYLCASSSDDSTLAKNIQYFGAGTRLSVL.

V usage is TRBV28 and J usage is TRBJ1-1; perhaps TRBD1 as D (6 bases). The CDR3 contains 13 residues. Germline V lookup: CDR1 MDHEN, CDR2 SYDVKM. V was shortened by 8 bases and J by 0 bases, with 10 bases between the two germline ends. Written as DNA, the CDR3 is TGTGCCAGCGGAAGGGGGTTGAACACTGAAGCTTTCTTT. Its translation is CASGRGLNTEAFF.

The V call is TRBV24-1, the J call TRBJ2-1, with D possibly TRBD2 on 5 matching bases. The germline V and J ends were trimmed by 7 bases and 0 bases, with 9 bases remaining between them. The CDR3 is 14 residues long. Germline CDR1 KGHDR, CDR2 SFDVKD. The CDR3 loop reads CATSARGSYNEQFF. The CDR3 region has the DNA TGTGCCACCAGCGCACGGGGCTCCTACAATGAGCAGTTCTTC.

This clone was detected a few times. J is TRBJ2-1 and V is TRBV4-1; 9 nucleotides line up with TRBD1. The CDR3 spans 16 residues. The trim removed 3 bases at V and 4 bases at J, leaving 7 bases unmatched. Germline values: CDR1 MGHRA, CDR2 YSYEKL. The CDR3 bases are TGCGCCAGCAGCCAGAAGGACAGGGGACTTTACAATGAGCAGTTCTTC. This gives the protein CASSQKDRGLYNEQFF.

V usage is TRBV29-1 and J usage is TRBJ2-3, with a possible D match to TRBD2 (5 bases). Germline-derived CDR1 and CDR2 are SQVTM and ANQGSEA. V lost 6 bases, J lost 2 bases, and 18 bases lay in between. The CDR3 covers 15 residues. CDR3 sequence: CSVRRQALNTDTQYF. The DNA for the CDR3 is TGCAGCGTCAGGAGGCAGGCCCTAAACACAGATACGCAGTATTTT.

The chain combines TRBV7-3 with TRBJ1-1; no definite D call. V was trimmed by 1 base and J by 11 bases, leaving 8 bases between them. The V gene's germline CDR1 is SGHTA and CDR2 FQGTGA. CDR3 length: 11 residues. The CDR3, as DNA: TGTGCCAGCAGCTTAAGTGTACGGGCTTTCTTT. This encodes CASSLSVRAFF.

As DNA, the CDR3 is TGTGCCAGCAGCCCCGGGACTAGCGGGATCGAGCAGTTCTTC. Translating gives CASSPGTSGIEQFF. The V gene is TRBV7-9, the J gene TRBJ2-1, with 13 bases lining up with TRBD2. From germline, CDR1 is SEHNR and CDR2 FQNEAQ (reference sequence). After removal of 5 bases from V and 10 bases from J, the junction contained 5 bases not matched to a gene. The CDR3 spans 14 residues.

The V call is TRBV4-3, the J call TRBJ1-4, with D unclear. V lost 1 base and J lost 7, with 16 bases in between. The CDR3 is 16 residues long. Germline V gives CDR1 LGHNA, CDR2 YSLEER. The CDR3 nucleotides read TGCGCCAGCAGCCAAGTTCTTGGGAGGGCTGGTGAAAAACTGTTTTTT. It codes for CASSQVLGRAGEKLFF.